The TCR beta chain under discussion was sequenced for a study of blood T cells in healthy people across ages. The V end lost 6 bases, the J end lost 5 bases, and 13 bases lay between the germline ends. Germline loops: CDR1 KGHSH, CDR2 LQKENI. This CDR3 spans 14 amino acids. A second PCR, run for about 6 to 11 cycles, used a sample-barcoded 5' primer plus a J-beta primer mix. Each of the cDNA molecules was tagged by a template-switch adaptor with 12 random nucleotides. Each CDR3 protein is one row after TCRdb ran MiXCR on the 5' RACE reads. The sample comprises about 1.7 million distinct CDR3 sequences, 28% of which are singletons, and roughly 8% rests with the top ten.

The chain combines TRBV18 with TRBJ1-4; TRBD1 is a possible D gene (5 bases). This clonotype originated in a woman aged 30 to 39 in good health. The sample was blood. The CDR3 DNA reads as TGTGCCAGCTCCCTTCGGCCAGGGAATGAAAAACTGTTTTTT. Residues: CASSLRPGNEKLFF.